The entry below gives a single T cell receptor (beta chain) sequence along with its context. Its antigen remains unknown. This sample is part of a study of vaccination and CD4 T cells after COVID-19. Overall study context: Nasal swab PCR detected SARS-CoV-2 in convalescent patients; several had mild disease, one severe. Cells were stimulated with overlapping spike peptide pools from SARS-CoV-2, HCoV-NL63, HCoV-OC43 and HCoV-229E. Treatment of control cultures consisted of a CEFX pool, an HIV-1 Nef pool, or no peptide. Study-level findings and limits: The authors identified 304 of 307 vaccine-specific clones in convalescent patients as spike mono-reactive.

The CDR3 consists of 16 residues. CDR1 is SNHLY, CDR2 FYNNEI, per germline. V shed 11 bases, J shed 5 bases, and the junction held 11 bases outside the gene matches. With the Oncomine TCR Beta short-read assay, DNA from cultured CD4+ T cells was sequenced. TCRdb used MiXCR to reprocess the PCR reads, holding one entry per CDR3 protein. The table has roughly 3,200 distinct CDR3 sequences, around 80% seen once. Stated treatment: roughly 10-day PBMC culture with coronavirus spike peptide pools or control peptides (ViraFEST assay). Sequencing input: CD4+ T cells from blood, cultured in vitro. The J gene is TRBJ2-2, the V gene TRBV2; 13 bases fit TRBD2. The source is a human donor who had recovered from COVID-19. This CDR3 is CAAPKPGLAGTGELFF. The CDR3 DNA sequence: TGTGCCGCCCCGAAACCGGGACTAGCGGGGACCGGGGAGCTGTTTTTT.